Shown below are 5 T cell receptor beta chains from a single sample sequenced in a study of pediatric ulcerative colitis. During colonoscopy, one to two rectal pinch biopsies were collected. The assay was immunoSEQ multiplex PCR, and TCRdb's table has in-frame clones only and misses some. The sample includes more than 35,000 clones, 60% to 75% of them seen just once. Input material: gut tissue. Receptor source: a boy between 10 and 17 years old with moderate ulcerative colitis.

The chain couples TRBV9 to TRBJ1-2, with D hard to call. The CDR3 spans 14 residues. CDR1 is SGDLS, CDR2 YYNGEE, per germline. The V and J ends lost 3 bases and 4 bases respectively, with 13 bases between them. The CDR3 is CASSAQGSTYGYTF. Written as DNA, the CDR3 is TGTGCCAGCAGCGCCCAAGGCAGCACCTATGGCTACACCTTC.

In DNA form, the CDR3 reads TGTGCCAGCAGCCCCAACATAATGTCGACTTCAGCCGTTACAGATACGCAGTATTTT. This translates into CASSPNIMSTSAVTDTQYF. The genes are TRBV4-2 and TRBJ2-3; D is ambiguous. Trimming cost V 4 bases and J 3 bases, with 26 bases left between them. The CDR3 is 19 amino acids. Per the germline V gene, CDR1 is LGHNA and CDR2 is YNFKEQ.

The chain couples TRBV7-6 to TRBJ2-7, with TRBD2 matching 8 bases. Germline loops: CDR1 SGHVS, CDR2 FNYEAQ. Trimming at V came to 5 bases and at J to 2 bases, leaving 8 bases not matched to a gene. This CDR3 is 15 amino acids long. In DNA form, the CDR3 reads TGTGCCAGCAGCCCAGAGGGGACTAGAACCTACGAGCAGTACTTC. Translated, it gives CASSPEGTRTYEQYF.

V is TRBV7-6 and J is TRBJ2-7; D uncertain. The CDR3 runs to 15 residues. CDR1 and CDR2 from the germline V gene are SGHVS and FNYEAQ. V lost 1 base, J lost 3 bases, and 13 bases lay in between. The chain's CDR3 is CASSLEAGANYEQYF. The CDR3 DNA is TGTGCCAGCAGCTTAGAGGCCGGCGCAAACTACGAGCAGTACTTC.

This rearrangement joins TRBV5-8 to TRBJ1-2, with 7 nucleotides matching TRBD1. CDR3 size: 15 residues. V lost 1 base to trimming and J lost 5 bases; unmatched junction nucleotides: 8. Germline CDR1 reads SGHTS; CDR2 reads YDEGEE. CDR3 protein: CASSLSGTERYGYTF. The CDR3 nucleotides are TGTGCCAGCAGCTTGTCGGGGACAGAAAGATATGGCTACACCTTC.